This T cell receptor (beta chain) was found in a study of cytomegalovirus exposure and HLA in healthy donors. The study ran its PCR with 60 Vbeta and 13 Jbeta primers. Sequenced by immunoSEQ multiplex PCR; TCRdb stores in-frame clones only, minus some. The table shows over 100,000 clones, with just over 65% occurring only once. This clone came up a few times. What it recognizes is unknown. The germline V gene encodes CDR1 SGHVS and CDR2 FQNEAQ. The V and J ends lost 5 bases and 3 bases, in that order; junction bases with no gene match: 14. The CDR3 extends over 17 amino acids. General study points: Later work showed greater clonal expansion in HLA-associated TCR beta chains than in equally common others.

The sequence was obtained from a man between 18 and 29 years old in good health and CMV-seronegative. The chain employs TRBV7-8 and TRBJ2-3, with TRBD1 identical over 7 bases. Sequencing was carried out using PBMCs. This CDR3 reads CASSGRQGQISTDTQYF. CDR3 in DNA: TGTGCCAGCAGCGGAAGACAGGGACAGATCTCAACAGATACGCAGTATTTT.